This T cell receptor beta chain stems from a study of long-term antiretroviral therapy in people with HIV. It was version v3.0 of the immunoSEQ assay that was run at survey level. Produced via immunoSEQ multiplex PCR; TCRdb's table is partial and in-frame only. The sample shows approximately 26,000 clones, more than 75% of them seen only once. CDR3 length: 14 residues. From germline, CDR1 is MNHEY and CDR2 SVGAGI. V was trimmed by 4 bases and J by 3 bases, leaving 12 bases between them. The chain links TRBV6-5 to TRBJ1-2; tentatively, D is TRBD1 (5 bases). This material consisted of unsorted PBMCs, taken 2.9 years after starting antiretroviral therapy. The receptor comes from a man aged 45-65 years with HIV. As DNA, the CDR3 is TGTGCCAGCAGTTTTCAGGGAATCGACTATGGCTACACCTTC. Translating gives CASSFQGIDYGYTF.